These 10 T cell receptor beta chains were all obtained from the same sample, sequenced in a study of T cells in Graves' hyperthyroidism and ophthalmopathy. TCR beta CDR3 sequences were amplified from RNA transcripts. With the HTBI primer set, the TCR CDR3 went through a first round of RT-PCR. MiXCR was run by TCRdb on the multiplex PCR reads, yielding one entry per CDR3 protein. This sample has around 35,000 distinct CDR3 sequences; about 52% occur once, and the top ten carry more than 25%. The sequencing sample was made of blood. These receptors were obtained from a woman aged 40 to 55 with Graves' ophthalmopathy.

This clonotype was found many times. The V call is TRBV11-2, the J call TRBJ2-7, with 8 bases lining up with TRBD1. Germline V gene sequence: CDR1 SGHAT, CDR2 FQNNGV. This CDR3 spans 15 amino acids. V dropped 5 bases and J dropped 5; count of bases not matched to a gene: 11. The CDR3 DNA reads as TGTGCCAGCAGCCCGCACCGACAGGGGATCAACGAGCAGTACTTC. As protein: CASSPHRQGINEQYF.

The chain employs TRBV10-2 and TRBJ2-7, with D hard to call. The CDR3 length is 12 residues. The germline V gene encodes CDR1 WSHSY and CDR2 SAAADI. V shed 2 bases and J shed 4 bases, with 6 bases lying between them. The chain's CDR3 is CASSEAQYEQYF. CDR3 coding DNA: TGCGCCAGCAGTGAGGCCCAATACGAGCAGTACTTC.

V usage is TRBV7-2 and J usage is TRBJ1-1, with D possibly matching TRBD1 (6 bases). The V end lost 1 base, the J end lost 4 bases, and 22 bases lay between the germline ends. Germline V gives CDR1 SGHTA, CDR2 FQGNSA. The CDR3 is 18 residues long. The CDR3 is CASSLGSGHSGGGTEAFF. Here the CDR3 DNA reads TGTGCCAGCAGCTTAGGCTCGGGACACTCTGGGGGGGGCACTGAAGCTTTCTTT.

This clonotype was observed a handful of times. The chain links TRBV28 to TRBJ2-7; D tentatively fits TRBD1 or TRBD2 (5 bases each). CDR3 length: 17 amino acids. CDR1 is MDHEN and CDR2 is SYDVKM in the germline V gene. The V gene lost 5 bases and the J gene lost 0 bases, with 20 bases spanning the gap. CDR3 bases: TGTGCCAGCAGTCCCGCCCCGGGGCCCCAGGACTCCTACGAGCAGTACTTC. Translating gives CASSPAPGPQDSYEQYF.

At least ten counts were recorded for this clonotype. The chain employs TRBV5-1 and TRBJ2-1; 9 nucleotides match TRBD1. This CDR3 region has 15 residues. Germline CDR1 is SGHRS and CDR2 is YFSETQ. J lost 6 bases, V lost 5 bases, and 9 bases had no gene match. The CDR3: CASSYDRGVSNEQFF. Here the CDR3 DNA reads TGCGCCAGCAGTTACGACAGGGGGGTTTCCAATGAGCAGTTCTTC. Supplemented by reference TRBV5-1 and TRBJ2-1, the full variable domain reads KAGVTQTPRYLIKTRGQQVTLSCSPISGHRSVSWYQQTPGQGLQFLFEYFSETQRNKGNFPGRFSGRQFSNSRSEMNVSTLELGDSALYLCASSYDRGVSNEQFFGPGTRLTVL.

The chain links TRBV7-2 to TRBJ2-1; no definite D call. The germline gives CDR1 SGHTA, CDR2 FQGNSA. Trimming cost V 7 bases and J 10 bases, with 17 bases left between them. CDR3 size: 13 residues. The CDR3 bases are TGTGCCAGCACCCTAGGGTTTGCCAAGGAGCAGTTCTTC. Amino acid sequence: CASTLGFAKEQFF. Looking up the rest from reference TRBV7-2 and TRBJ2-1 gives the full variable domain: GAGVSQSPSNKVTEKGKDVELRCDPISGHTALYWYRQSLGQGLEFLIYFQGNSAPDKSGLPSDRFSAERTGGSVSTLTIQRTQQEDSAVYLCASTLGFAKEQFFGPGTRLTVL.

This clonotype was observed at least ten times. The genes are TRBV5-1 and TRBJ2-1, with 12 bases that match TRBD1. Germline CDR1 SGHRS, CDR2 YFSETQ. This CDR3 has 16 residues. V gave up 2 bases and J gave up 9 bases; unmatched junction bases: 9. In nucleotides, the CDR3 is TGCGCCAGCAGCTTTCTCCAGGGGACAGGGGGCGGTGAGCAGTTCTTC. This gives the protein CASSFLQGTGGGEQFF.

This clonotype was found a few times. The rearrangement links TRBV28 to TRBJ2-5, with D possibly TRBD2 on 5 matching bases. The CDR3 length is 13 residues. CDR1 is MDHEN and CDR2 is SYDVKM in the germline V gene. The V gene lost 1 base and the J gene lost 9 bases, with 12 bases spanning the gap. This chain's CDR3 is CASSLSSNQPQYF. For the CDR3, the DNA is TGTGCCAGCAGTTTATCTAGCAATCAGCCCCAGTACTTC.

CDR3 region: CASSDSGTSSYNEQFF. In nucleotides, the CDR3 is TGTGCCAGCAGTGACTCCGGGACTAGCTCCTACAATGAGCAGTTCTTC. This chain connects TRBV6-4 to TRBJ2-1; 8 bases are a match to TRBD2. The V and J ends lost 0 bases and 0 bases, in that order; junction bases with no gene match: 1. The CDR3 is made up of 16 amino acids. Germline loops: CDR1 MRHNA, CDR2 SNTAGT.

The CDR3 DNA sequence: TGTGCCAGCAGCGTCGGCGGGATAGGGGGCTACACCTTC. Translation gives CASSVGGIGGYTF. The chain couples TRBV9 to TRBJ1-2; D uncertain. The CDR3 has 13 amino acids. The germline V and J ends were trimmed by 2 bases and 8 bases, with 13 bases remaining between them. The germline V gene encodes CDR1 SGDLS and CDR2 YYNGEE.